This entry is about one T cell receptor (beta chain). Reverse transcription used about 0.45 to 1 ug RNA and random hexamers. TCRdb recomputed calls from the immunoSEQ multiplex PCR reads with MiXCR, one row per CDR3 protein. Of approximately 100,000 distinct CDR3 sequences listed, around 92% are singletons. This CDR3 spans 16 amino acids. V shed 3 bases, J shed 6 bases, and the junction held 7 bases outside the gene matches. In germline, CDR1 is SGHTA, CDR2 FQGNSA. These data are taken from a study of CD8 T cells in Susac syndrome. In blood CD8+ and CD4+ T cells, TCR beta underwent sequencing. Negative isolation was used for CD8+ and CD4+ T cells, and FACS enrichment was applied to TEMRA cells.

The sequence derives from a human donor in good health. J is TRBJ1-6 and V is TRBV7-2, with TRBD1 matching over 8 bases. Sequenced input: CD8+ T cells from PBMCs. CDR3 loop: CASSLGQGASNSPLHF. The DNA for the CDR3 is TGTGCCAGCAGCTTGGGTCAGGGGGCTTCTAATTCACCCCTCCACTTT.